The T cell receptor beta chain under discussion was sequenced for a study of regulatory T cells in long-lasting Graves disease. Study details: Prior antithyroid drug treatment in newly diagnosed Graves' patients lasted under 3 months.

The V gene's germline CDR1 is SGDLS and CDR2 YYNGEE. The CDR3 length is 15 residues. Trimming took off 4 bases at V and 0 bases at J, with 13 bases between the two ends. Time point given: newly diagnosed GD, antithyroid drugs for less than 3 months. PBMCs provided the RNA from which the TCR library was made. The TCR beta library used iRepertoire HTBI primers with Arm-PCR amplification of CDR3. In TCRdb, the multiplex PCR reads were re-called with MiXCR into one record per CDR3 protein. The sample carries a few hundred thousand distinct CDR3 sequences, roughly 12% recorded once. The study's findings and limits: A reduction in accuracy may have resulted from the small sample size.

In regard to this clonotype: Antigen specificity is unknown. A read error is likely, as this CDR3 ends without the conserved phenylalanine or tryptophan.

These data were also filed under a second study, of T cells in Graves' hyperthyroidism and ophthalmopathy. That report notes: Patients counted as stable if ophthalmopathy did not develop within 18 months. A model built on 13 V-J features separated ophthalmopathy from stable hyperthyroidism.

The receptor comes from a woman aged 18-35 years with Graves disease. The material sequenced was peripheral blood mononuclear cells (PBMCs), taken at new diagnosis, from a patient treated with antithyroid drugs. This rearrangement joins TRBV9 to TRBJ1-1; no reliable D call. Here the CDR3 reads CASSPSPGMNTEAFL. CDR3 sequence (DNA): TGTGCCAGCAGCCCCAGCCCGGGTATGAACACTGAAGCTTTCCTT.